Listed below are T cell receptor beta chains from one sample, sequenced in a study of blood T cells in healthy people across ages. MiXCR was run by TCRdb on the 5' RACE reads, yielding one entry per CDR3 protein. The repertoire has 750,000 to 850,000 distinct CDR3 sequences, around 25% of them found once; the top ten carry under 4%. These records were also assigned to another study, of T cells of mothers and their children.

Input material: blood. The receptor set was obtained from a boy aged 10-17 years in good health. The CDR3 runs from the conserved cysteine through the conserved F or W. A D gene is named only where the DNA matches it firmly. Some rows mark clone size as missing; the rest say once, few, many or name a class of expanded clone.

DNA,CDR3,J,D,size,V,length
TGCAGTGCTAGAGTTATCGGCCCCGTCTCTGGAAACACCATATATTTT,CSARVIGPVSGNTIYF,TRBJ1-3,NA,NA,TRBV20-1,16
TGTGCCAGCAGTTTAGCTACAGGGGCCAACACTGAAGCTTTCTTT,CASSLATGANTEAFF,TRBJ1-1,TRBD1,NA,TRBV12-3/TRBV12-4,15
TGTGCCAGTAGTATAAGGCTGGAAGCTTTCTTT,CASSIRLEAFF,TRBJ1-1,NA,NA,TRBV19,11
TGTGCCAGCAGCCTCGGACAGGGTTGGGCAGATACGCAGTATTTT,CASSLGQGWADTQYF,TRBJ2-3,TRBD1,few,TRBV11-2,15
TGCAGCGCGGGGCGGGAAAGCACAGATACGCAGTATTTT,CSAGRESTDTQYF,TRBJ2-3,NA,NA,TRBV29-1,13
TGTGCCACCAGCGTGGAGCGGGGCACAGATACGCAGTATTTT,CATSVERGTDTQYF,TRBJ2-3,NA,few,TRBV24-1,14
TGTGCCAGCAGCTTAGTCCCTAGCTTTACCGGGGAGCTGTTTTTT,CASSLVPSFTGELFF,TRBJ2-2,NA,few,TRBV7-3,15
TGTGCCTGGAGTCTCCAGGGAACAGATACGCAGTATTTT,CAWSLQGTDTQYF,TRBJ2-3,NA,NA,TRBV30,13
TGCAGTGCTAGCATTAATGGGGGGTGGAGCAATCAGCCCCAGCATTTT,CSASINGGWSNQPQHF,TRBJ1-5,NA,NA,TRBV20-1,16
TGCGCCAGCAGTCAAGCGGGAGGGACCTACAATGAGCAGTTCTTC,CASSQAGGTYNEQFF,TRBJ2-1,TRBD2,NA,TRBV5-1,15
TGTGCCAGCAGTCCCCCAGTAGGACTAGCGCCCTACGAGCAGTACTTC,CASSPPVGLAPYEQYF,TRBJ2-7,TRBD2,few,TRBV28,16
TGCGCCAGCAGCCACGGGGATCCTGGGGGCAATGAGCAGTTCTTC,CASSHGDPGGNEQFF,TRBJ2-1,NA,NA,TRBV5-1,15
TGTGCCAGCAGTTTCTCGGCGGCTTCGTCCTACAATGAGCCGTTCTTC,CASSFSAASSYNEPFF,TRBJ2-5,NA,NA,TRBV27,16
TGTGCCAGCAGTTTGGCGGGAGTTTATGAGCAGTTCTTC,CASSLAGVYEQFF,TRBJ2-1,TRBD2,NA,TRBV6-2/TRBV6-3,13
TGTGCCACCAGCAGAGATTGGTCCGATAGGGACATTCAGTACTTC,CATSRDWSDRDIQYF,TRBJ2-4,NA,few,TRBV15,15
TGTGCCAGCAGTGAAGCGCTTCTGGGGGGAGGGTTCGAGCAGTACTTC,CASSEALLGGGFEQYF,TRBJ2-7,TRBD2,few,TRBV6-1,16
TGCAGTGCTACCACAGGGGCTAACTATGGCTACACCTTC,CSATTGANYGYTF,TRBJ1-2,TRBD1,once,TRBV20-1,13
TGCAGTGCTCTGGACAGGCCCCGAGCCAACGTCCTGACTTTC,CSALDRPRANVLTF,TRBJ2-6,TRBD1,few,TRBV20-1,14
TGCAGTGCTTCCCCCTTTACAGGGGGCCTGTCCCATGAAGAAAAACTGTTTTTT,CSASPFTGGLSHEEKLFF,TRBJ1-4,TRBD1,NA,TRBV20-1,18
TGCAGCGCCCAAGGCGGGGCAGGGGGCCGGGAAAAACTGTTTTTT,CSAQGGAGGREKLFF,TRBJ1-4,TRBD1,NA,TRBV29-1,15
TGTGCCAGCAGCCCGTCCGGGCTAGCGGACAAAGATACGCAGTATTTT,CASSPSGLADKDTQYF,TRBJ2-3,TRBD2,NA,TRBV4-2,16
TGCGCCAGCAGCCCCCACTCGGGCGGGGAAGAGACCCAGTACTTC,CASSPHSGGEETQYF,TRBJ2-5,NA,NA,TRBV5-1,15
TGCAGGTTAGGGGCCCAAAGAGATACGCAGTATTTT,CRLGAQRDTQYF,TRBJ2-3,NA,few,TRBV29-1,12
TGTGCCAGCAGTTTACAAGCGGGTCCTGGTACGCAGTATTTT,CASSLQAGPGTQYF,TRBJ2-3,NA,NA,TRBV27,14
TGTGCCAGCAGCTTAGCGTGGTCCCAGGGGGAGCAGTACTTC,CASSLAWSQGEQYF,TRBJ2-5,TRBD1,NA,TRBV7-2,14
TGCAGTGTTACCCGGGCCCGGGTAGATGAAAAACTGTTTTTT,CSVTRARVDEKLFF,TRBJ1-4,NA,few,TRBV20-1,14
TGTGCCAGCTCACCAAACCTGGCGGGGACTGAGCAGTTCTTC,CASSPNLAGTEQFF,TRBJ2-1,NA,once,TRBV18,14
TGTGCCAGCGTACAGGGATCTGGCGAGCAGTACTTC,CASVQGSGEQYF,TRBJ2-7,NA,NA,TRBV27,12
TGTGCCAGCAGTTACTCGGCAGGGGGAGACGCTCTCTTT,CASSYSAGGDALF,TRBJ1-1,TRBD1,NA,TRBV6-6,13
TGTGCCAGCAGCTTAGCCCCAGGGACCGGATCCAATGAGCAGTTCTTC,CASSLAPGTGSNEQFF,TRBJ2-1,NA,NA,TRBV7-8,16
TGTGCCAGCAGCTTCCCGGGACTAACTTTAGATGAGCAGTTCTTC,CASSFPGLTLDEQFF,TRBJ2-1,TRBD2,NA,TRBV13,15
TGTGCCAGCAGTTTTAGGGGGTCGAACACTGAAGCTTTCTTT,CASSFRGSNTEAFF,TRBJ1-1,NA,few,TRBV12-3/TRBV12-4,14
TGCGCCAGCAGCCAAGAGGACAGGGCCACAGATACGCAGTATTTT,CASSQEDRATDTQYF,TRBJ2-3,TRBD1,NA,TRBV4-1,15
TGCGCCAGCAGCATCATAGCGGGGGGCCAAGAGACCCAGTACTTC,CASSIIAGGQETQYF,TRBJ2-5,TRBD2,NA,TRBV5-1,15
TGCAGTGCTAGAGATTACAGACAGGGAAACTATGGCTACACCTTC,CSARDYRQGNYGYTF,TRBJ1-2,TRBD1,NA,TRBV20-1,15
TGCAGCGCCCCGAGAGGACAGGGGACCTATGGCTACACCTTC,CSAPRGQGTYGYTF,TRBJ1-2,TRBD1,few,TRBV29-1,14
TGTGCCACCAGTGACCCCTTTGCTAGCGGGGTTAGGGATGAGCAGTTCTTC,CATSDPFASGVRDEQFF,TRBJ2-1,TRBD2,few,TRBV24-1,17
TGCAGTGCGGACGCTCTAGTCGAGTCGGCAGATACGCAGTATTTT,CSADALVESADTQYF,TRBJ2-3,NA,NA,TRBV20-1,15
TGTGCCAGCAGCTTCTGGCAGGGCATGCACGAGCAGTACTTC,CASSFWQGMHEQYF,TRBJ2-7,NA,few,TRBV7-9,14
TGTGCCAGCGGGCGAGGGTCGGGTGAAAAACTGTTTTTT,CASGRGSGEKLFF,TRBJ1-4,NA,many,TRBV27,13
TGTGCCAGCAGTTTGGGGCAACTAGCGGGAGTATCGCACGAGCAGTACTTC,CASSLGQLAGVSHEQYF,TRBJ2-7,TRBD2,NA,TRBV28,17